A selection of T cell receptor beta chains follows, all from one sample in a study of Ad26.COV2.S vaccination and SARS-CoV-2 variants. The assay was immunoSEQ multiplex PCR, and TCRdb's table has in-frame clones only and misses some. The sample shows some 520,000 clones, around nine tenths of them seen only once. Specimen: peripheral blood, collected in a trial of Ad26.COV2.S vaccine versus placebo. All receptors derive from a person between 18 and 60 years old who received the Ad26.COV2.S COVID-19 vaccine or a placebo. The CDR3 runs from the conserved cysteine through the conserved F or W. The order of the fields is CDR3 protein, CDR3 DNA, V gene, J gene, D gene, clone size. A D gene is named only where the DNA matches it firmly. Clone size is stated in some rows and not others, as once, few, many or a class when expanded.

CASSPSMGRTSGRALKQFF	TGTGCCAGCAGTCCCAGCATGGGAAGGACTAGCGGGAGGGCCCTGAAGCAGTTCTTC	TRBV28	TRBJ2-1	TRBD2	few
CASRPDSTLSGNTIYF	TGTGCCAGTAGGCCTGACAGCACGCTCTCTGGAAACACCATATATTTT	TRBV19	TRBJ1-3	-	-
CASSSSLRLTDTQYF	TGTGCCAGCAGCTCGTCTCTCCGGCTCACAGATACGCAGTATTTT	TRBV5-8	TRBJ2-3	-	-
CASSPTYTGELFF	TGTGCCAGCAGTCCCACATACACCGGGGAGCTGTTTTTT	TRBV3-1/TRBV3-2	TRBJ2-2	-	-
CASSPYNNEQFF	TGTGCCAGCAGCCCCTACAATAATGAGCAGTTCTTC	TRBV5-5	TRBJ2-1	-	-
CASSRVATNEKLFF	TGTGCCAGCAGCCGGGTTGCAACTAATGAAAAACTGTTTTTT	TRBV27	TRBJ1-4	-	-
CASSSNFEQYF	TGTGCCAGCAGTTCTAACTTTGAGCAGTACTTC	TRBV12-3/TRBV12-4	TRBJ2-7	-	-
CASSLGNNNSPLHF	TGTGCCAGCAGCTTAGGGAATAATAATTCACCCCTCCACTTT	TRBV7-6	TRBJ1-6	-	-
CASSLALAGLGRSYEQYF	TGCGCCAGCAGCTTGGCTCTAGCGGGATTGGGTAGGTCCTACGAGCAGTACTTC	TRBV5-1	TRBJ2-7	TRBD2	-
CASSPGTGSKDTQYF	TGTGCCAGCAGCCCCGGGACAGGGAGTAAAGATACGCAGTATTTT	TRBV11-1	TRBJ2-3	TRBD1	-
CASSLATGIGELFF	TGTGCCAGCAGCTTAGCTACAGGGATCGGGGAGCTGTTTTTT	TRBV11-2	TRBJ2-2	-	few
CASSRRHFTDTQYF	TGTGCCAGCTCCCGCCGGCATTTTACAGATACGCAGTATTTT	TRBV2	TRBJ2-3	-	-
CASSLRQGRSDTEAFF	TGTGCCAGCAGTTTAAGACAGGGGAGGAGTGACACTGAAGCTTTCTTT	TRBV28	TRBJ1-1	TRBD1	-
CATADEMNTEAFF	TGTGCCACCGCTGACGAGATGAACACTGAAGCTTTCTTT	TRBV10-3	TRBJ1-1	-	once
CASNTGVKTYNEQFF	TGCGCCAGCAACACAGGGGTAAAGACCTACAATGAGCAGTTCTTC	TRBV5-1	TRBJ2-1	TRBD1	-
CASSVGRAENYGYTF	TGTGCCAGCAGCGTAGGCAGGGCAGAAAACTATGGCTACACCTTC	TRBV9	TRBJ1-2	-	-
CASSRDRGIGGYTF	TGTGCCAGCAGCCGGGACAGGGGAATTGGTGGCTACACCTTC	TRBV7-9	TRBJ1-2	TRBD1	-
CASSHLGGNTEAFF	TGTGCCAGCAGCCACCTCGGGGGAAACACTGAAGCTTTCTTT	TRBV6-2/TRBV6-3	TRBJ1-1	-	-
CASSMTGGRGNTIYF	TGTGCCAGCAGCATGACAGGGGGCAGAGGAAACACCATATATTTT	TRBV9	TRBJ1-3	TRBD1	-
CASSRGSGLPEAFF	TGTGCCAGCAGCCGAGGCTCTGGGTTGCCTGAAGCTTTCTTT	TRBV4-2	TRBJ1-1	-	-
CASTKDRASYNEQFF	TGTGCCAGCACCAAGGACAGGGCCTCCTACAATGAGCAGTTCTTC	TRBV7-2	TRBJ2-1	TRBD1	-
CASSLIEGEQFF	TGTGCCAGCAGTCTGATCGAGGGTGAGCAGTTCTTC	TRBV6-5	TRBJ2-1	-	-
CASSFFDFRGMRAGANVLTF	TGTGCCAGCAGTTTTTTTGATTTCAGGGGTATGAGGGCTGGGGCCAACGTCCTGACTTTC	TRBV28	TRBJ2-6	-	-
CASSKGGGQETQYF	TGTGCCAGCAGCAAAGGGGGGGGCCAAGAGACCCAGTACTTC	TRBV21-1	TRBJ2-5	-	-
CAWSNRDRGTEAFF	TGTGCCTGGAGTAACCGGGACAGGGGGACTGAAGCTTTCTTT	TRBV30	TRBJ1-1	TRBD1	-
CASSQDPLGGSYNEQFF	TGTGCCAGCAGCCAAGATCCCCTAGGGGGATCATACAATGAGCAGTTCTTC	TRBV4-2	TRBJ2-1	-	-
CASRQGLAPRGEQFF	TGCGCCAGCAGGCAGGGACTAGCTCCGAGGGGAGAGCAGTTCTTC	TRBV5-1	TRBJ2-1	TRBD2	-
CASSVLTGAGTGELFF	TGTGCCAGCAGCGTCCTGACAGGGGCCGGCACCGGGGAGCTGTTTTTT	TRBV9	TRBJ2-2	TRBD1	-
CASSSTGETQYF	TGTGCCAGCAGCTCGACGGGGGAGACCCAGTACTTC	TRBV11-2	TRBJ2-5	-	-
CASSTPGAGGYTF	TGTGCCAGCAGTACCCCTGGGGCAGGGGGCTACACCTTC	TRBV28	TRBJ1-2	-	-
CASTGQTYEQYF	TGTGCCAGCACCGGACAGACCTACGAGCAGTACTTC	TRBV25-1	TRBJ2-7	-	-
CASSGRRTLITDTQYF	TGTGCCAGCAGCGGACGACGGACCCTCATCACAGATACGCAGTATTTT	TRBV7-2	TRBJ2-3	-	-
CASSLAGLGGYTF	TGTGCCAGCAGCTTAGCGGGACTGGGTGGCTACACCTTC	TRBV7-9	TRBJ1-2	-	-
CASSQAAPSLAQYF	TGTGCCAGCAGCCAAGCCGCACCGAGTCTGGCTCAGTACTTC	TRBV4-2	TRBJ2-7	-	-
CASSSDGDRVEKLFF	TGCGCCAGCAGCTCGGACGGGGACAGGGTTGAAAAACTGTTTTTT	TRBV5-1	TRBJ1-4	TRBD1	-
CASKGGNTEAFF	TGTGCCAGCAAGGGGGGGAACACTGAAGCTTTCTTT	TRBV25-1	TRBJ1-1	-	-
CASSTGQERSPLHF	TGTGCCAGTAGTACGGGACAGGAGAGATCACCCCTCCACTTT	TRBV19	TRBJ1-6	TRBD1	-
CAISEGGGEQFF	TGTGCCATCAGTGAGGGAGGGGGCGAGCAGTTCTTC	TRBV10-3	TRBJ2-1	-	-
CASSLGGSATDTQYF	TGCGCCAGCAGCTTGGGGGGGTCAGCGACAGATACGCAGTATTTT	TRBV5-1	TRBJ2-3	-	-
CASSIREGDTEAFF	TGTGCCAGTAGTATCCGGGAGGGCGACACTGAAGCTTTCTTT	TRBV19	TRBJ1-1	-	-
CASSLMGQPQHF	TGTGCCAGCAGTTTAATGGGTCAGCCCCAGCATTTT	TRBV12-3/TRBV12-4	TRBJ1-5	-	-
CASSPREGYLNEQFF	TGTGCCAGCAGCCCTCGGGAGGGCTATCTCAATGAGCAGTTCTTC	TRBV5-4	TRBJ2-1	TRBD2	-
CASSRGAEETQYF	TGTGCCAGCAGCCGGGGGGCTGAGGAGACCCAGTACTTC	TRBV7-2	TRBJ2-5	-	-
CASSLGGQWQMNTEAFF	TGTGCCAGCAGCTTAGGGGGACAGTGGCAAATGAACACTGAAGCTTTCTTT	TRBV7-8	TRBJ1-1	TRBD1	-
CASSKDRGKTDTQYF	TGTGCCAGCAGCAAGGACAGGGGGAAGACAGATACGCAGTATTTT	TRBV6-4	TRBJ2-3	TRBD1	-
CASTHPPDRGGIGELFF	TGTGCCAGCACTCACCCCCCGGACAGGGGAGGGATCGGGGAGCTGTTTTTT	TRBV3-1/TRBV3-2	TRBJ2-2	TRBD1	-
CASSSWTGRGNQPQHF	TGTGCCAGCAGTTCTTGGACAGGGAGAGGAAATCAGCCCCAGCATTTT	TRBV27	TRBJ1-5	TRBD1	-
CASSQDMGQYYEQYF	TGTGCCAGCAGCCAAGACATGGGACAGTACTACGAGCAGTACTTC	TRBV4-2	TRBJ2-7	TRBD1	-
CASSRGGSGGSQHF	TGTGCCAGTAGTAGAGGAGGGTCCGGTGGGTCCCAGCATTTT	TRBV19	TRBJ1-5	-	-
CASSLSAGQNTGELFF	TGTGCCAGCAGCTTAAGCGCCGGGCAAAACACCGGGGAGCTGTTTTTT	TRBV13	TRBJ2-2	-	-
CASSLRPGRYEQYF	TGTGCCAGCAGCTTAAGACCAGGGAGATACGAGCAGTACTTC	TRBV7-6	TRBJ2-7	-	few
CASRREGGTEAFF	TGTGCCAGCAGGCGGGAGGGAGGGACTGAAGCTTTCTTT	TRBV6-6	TRBJ1-1	-	-
CASSLLNYGYTF	TGCGCCAGCAGCTTGCTCAACTATGGCTACACCTTC	TRBV5-1	TRBJ1-2	-	-
CASSFAGASNTGELFF	TGTGCCAGCAGCTTCGCGGGAGCCTCGAACACCGGGGAGCTGTTTTTT	TRBV5-4	TRBJ2-2	TRBD2	-
CASSETPTYGYTF	TGTGCCAGCAGTGAAACGCCTACCTATGGCTACACCTTC	TRBV28	TRBJ1-2	-	few
CATGGRSSEQYF	TGTGCCACCGGGGGGAGGTCGAGCGAGCAGTACTTC	TRBV6-5	TRBJ2-7	TRBD2	-
CASSLWLGGIGNQPQHF	TGTGCCAGCAGTTTATGGTTAGGGGGCATCGGCAATCAGCCCCAGCATTTT	TRBV28	TRBJ1-5	TRBD1	-